This entry lists 9 T cell receptor beta chains sequenced from one sample in a study of blood T cell repertoires in COVID-19. Repertoires were generated with immunoSEQ multiplex PCR, while TCRdb's copy carries only in-frame clones and drops some. Here the sample spans about 73,000 clones, about 79% being singletons. Sequencing was done on a sample of peripheral blood. The receptors originated from an older woman with acute or convalescent COVID-19.

The CDR3 region is CASRGQGAGTEAFF. For the CDR3, the DNA is TGTGCCAGCAGGGGACAGGGGGCTGGCACTGAAGCTTTCTTT. This sequence joins TRBV6-5 and TRBJ1-1; 12 bases match TRBD1. J lost 4 bases, V lost 6 bases, and 3 bases had no gene match. The length of the CDR3 is 14 residues. Germline CDR1 is MNHEY and CDR2 is SVGAGI.

CDR3 residues: CASSPLRRGSRNTDTQYF. The CDR3, as DNA: TGTGCCAGCAGCCCCCTCCGAAGAGGGTCTAGAAACACAGATACGCAGTATTTT. The chain employs TRBV4-2 and TRBJ2-3; D perhaps matches TRBD2 (5 bases). V dropped 4 bases and J dropped 2 bases, with 22 bases sitting between them. Germline V gene sequence: CDR1 LGHNA, CDR2 YNFKEQ. The CDR3 spans 18 residues.

The chain carries TRBV2 and TRBJ1-3, with D unclear. V lost 11 bases, J lost 4 bases, and 9 bases lay in between. In germline, CDR1 is SNHLY, CDR2 FYNNEI. This CDR3 is 11 amino acids long. The DNA of the CDR3 is TGTGCCGGGAGTCAGGGAAACACCATATATTTT. It codes for CAGSQGNTIYF.

This clone was seen once. This rearrangement joins TRBV4-2 to TRBJ1-4; tentative D call: TRBD1 (5 bases). This CDR3 region has 16 residues. Germline values: CDR1 LGHNA, CDR2 YNFKEQ. The V gene lost 3 bases and the J gene lost 4 bases, with 15 bases spanning the gap. The CDR3 DNA is TGTGCCAGCAGCCAGGCCCTCCAGGGTGGTAATGAAAAACTGTTTTTT. It encodes CASSQALQGGNEKLFF.

This chain joins TRBV6-1 and TRBJ1-5; D unresolved. The CDR3 has 12 residues. The V gene lost 3 bases and the J gene lost 5 bases, with 5 bases spanning the gap. The V gene's germline CDR1 is MNHNS and CDR2 SASEGT. The CDR3 DNA is TGTGCCAGCAGTGACGGAGATCAGCCCCAGCATTTT. The encoded protein is CASSDGDQPQHF.

The chain couples TRBV5-4 to TRBJ2-1, with TRBD2 identical over 9 bases. The V segment lost 0 bases and the J segment 5 bases; nucleotides outside the gene matches: 6. The CDR3 loop spans 16 amino acids. Germline V gene lookup returns CDR1 SGHNT and CDR2 YYREEE (reference sequence). This CDR3 reads CASSLAPSGKHNEQFF. The CDR3 region has the DNA TGTGCCAGCAGCTTGGCCCCTAGCGGGAAACACAATGAGCAGTTCTTC.

V usage is TRBV6-1 and J usage is TRBJ1-3, with a tentative D call TRBD1 (5 bases). Germline loops: CDR1 MNHNS, CDR2 SASEGT. Trimming took 1 base from V and 0 from J, leaving 13 bases between them. This CDR3 comprises 17 residues. The CDR3 reads CASSEGGAGSSGNTIYF. The CDR3 DNA sequence: TGTGCCAGCAGTGAAGGAGGGGCCGGGAGCTCTGGAAACACCATATATTTT.

On this clone: Other DNA sequences of this sample code for an identical CDR3. This chain uses TRBV2 with TRBJ1-6; possibly TRBD1 for D (5 bases). CDR1 and CDR2 (germline): SNHLY, FYNNEI. The length of the CDR3 is 13 residues. Trimming stripped 5 bases from V and 4 bases from J, with 6 bases between. The CDR3: CASSPGYNSPLHF. Here the CDR3 DNA reads TGTGCCAGCAGTCCAGGGTATAATTCACCCCTCCACTTT.

The chain recombines TRBV5-1 with TRBJ2-7, with D perhaps TRBD2 (6 bases). The V end was cut by 4 bases, the J end by 0 bases, with 11 bases between. In germline, CDR1 is SGHRS, CDR2 YFSETQ. The CDR3 length is 14 residues. This CDR3 reads CASSGGISSYEQYF. The CDR3 nucleotides read TGCGCCAGCAGCGGAGGGATAAGCTCCTACGAGCAGTACTTC. Full variable domain (missing parts from reference TRBV5-1 and TRBJ2-7): KAGVTQTPRYLIKTRGQQVTLSCSPISGHRSVSWYQQTPGQGLQFLFEYFSETQRNKGNFPGRFSGRQFSNSRSEMNVSTLELGDSALYLCASSGGISSYEQYFGPGTRLTVT.